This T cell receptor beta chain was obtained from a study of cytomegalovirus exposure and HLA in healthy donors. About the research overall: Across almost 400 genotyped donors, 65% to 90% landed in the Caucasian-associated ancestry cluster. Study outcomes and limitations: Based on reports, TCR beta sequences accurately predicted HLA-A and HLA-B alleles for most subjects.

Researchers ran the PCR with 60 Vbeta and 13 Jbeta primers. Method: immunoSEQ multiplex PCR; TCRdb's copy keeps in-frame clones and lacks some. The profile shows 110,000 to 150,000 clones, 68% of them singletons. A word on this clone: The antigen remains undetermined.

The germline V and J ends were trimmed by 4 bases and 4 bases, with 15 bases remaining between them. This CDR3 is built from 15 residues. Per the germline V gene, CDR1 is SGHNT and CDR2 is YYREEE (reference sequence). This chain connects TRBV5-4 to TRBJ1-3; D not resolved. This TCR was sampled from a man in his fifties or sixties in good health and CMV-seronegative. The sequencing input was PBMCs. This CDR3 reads CASSPGTPGGNTIYF. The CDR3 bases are TGTGCCAGCAGCCCTGGTACCCCGGGAGGAAACACCATATATTTT.